The clone carrying this T cell receptor beta chain showed up just a few times. Its antigen remains unidentified. The sequence runs out 3 residues before the end of the CDR3; the remainder is reconstructed from the germline J gene. This entry belongs to a study of T cell clonality in common variable immunodeficiency. Study results and caveats: Common variable immunodeficiency TCR beta sequences reportedly had fewer deletions and N-nucleotide insertions. What drives increased CVID clonality needs T cell subpopulation sequencing. Fewer TCRbeta clones were shared among CVID subjects than controls.

The CDR3 is 13 amino acids. V was trimmed by 4 bases and J by 3 bases, leaving 10 bases between them. CDR1 is LNHDA and CDR2 is SQIVND in the germline V gene (reference sequence). Only in-frame clones appear in the TCRdb table, and some are missing; sequencing was by immunoSEQ multiplex PCR. The sample was found to contain about 52,000 clones, and every one recurs. The sample taken for sequencing was peripheral blood mononuclear cells. The receptor comes from a person aged 18 to 75 in good health. V and J are TRBV19 and TRBJ2-7; D is perhaps TRBD1 (7 bases). The CDR3 region is CASSSGDSYEQYF. The covered CDR3 bases are TGTGCCAGTAGTAGCGGGGACAGCTACGAG.